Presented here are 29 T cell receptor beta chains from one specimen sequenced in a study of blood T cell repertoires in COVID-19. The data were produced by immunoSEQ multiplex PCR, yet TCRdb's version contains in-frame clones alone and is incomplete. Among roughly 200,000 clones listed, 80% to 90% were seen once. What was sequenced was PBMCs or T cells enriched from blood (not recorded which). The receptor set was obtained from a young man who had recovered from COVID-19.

The CDR3 nucleotides read TGTGCCAGCAGCCCATGGACAGGCCAACGGGAGCAGTACTTC. It encodes CASSPWTGQREQYF. The genes are TRBV6-2 or TRBV6-3 and TRBJ2-7; 7 bases fit TRBD1. Trimming at V came to 6 bases and at J to 7 bases, leaving 12 bases not matched to a gene. CDR1 MNHEY and CDR2 SVGEGT come from the germline V gene. The CDR3 has 14 amino acids.

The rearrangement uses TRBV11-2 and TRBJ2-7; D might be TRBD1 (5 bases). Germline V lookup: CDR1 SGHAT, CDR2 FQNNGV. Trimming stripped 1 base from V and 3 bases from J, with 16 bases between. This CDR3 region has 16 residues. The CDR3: CASSLGVGANNYEQYF. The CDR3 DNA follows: TGTGCCAGCAGCTTAGGCGTAGGGGCGAATAACTACGAGCAGTACTTC.

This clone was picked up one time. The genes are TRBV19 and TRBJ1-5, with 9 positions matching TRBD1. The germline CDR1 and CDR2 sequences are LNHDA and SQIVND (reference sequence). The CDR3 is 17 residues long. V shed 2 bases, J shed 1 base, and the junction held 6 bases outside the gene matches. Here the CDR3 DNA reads TGTGCCAGTAGTATAATGGGACAGGGAGTGAGCAATCAGCCCCAGCATTTT. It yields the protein CASSIMGQGVSNQPQHF.

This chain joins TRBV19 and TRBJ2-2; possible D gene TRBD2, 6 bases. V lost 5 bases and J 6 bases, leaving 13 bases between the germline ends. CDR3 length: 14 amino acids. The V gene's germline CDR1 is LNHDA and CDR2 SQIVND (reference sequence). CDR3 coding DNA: TGTGCCAGTAGTCCAGGGACTTCTCCCGGGGAGCTGTTTTTT. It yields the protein CASSPGTSPGELFF.

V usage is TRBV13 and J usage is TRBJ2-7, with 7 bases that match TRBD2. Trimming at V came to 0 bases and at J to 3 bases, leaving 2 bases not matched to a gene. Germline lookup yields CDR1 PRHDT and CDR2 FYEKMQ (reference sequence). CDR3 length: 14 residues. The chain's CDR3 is CASSLGASGYEQYF. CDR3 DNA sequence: TGTGCCAGCAGCTTAGGTGCTAGCGGCTACGAGCAGTACTTC.

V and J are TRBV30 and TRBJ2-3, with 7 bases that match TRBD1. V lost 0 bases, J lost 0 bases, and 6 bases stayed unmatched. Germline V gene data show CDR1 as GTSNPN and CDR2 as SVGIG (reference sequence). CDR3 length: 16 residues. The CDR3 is CAWSVLGTASTDTQYF. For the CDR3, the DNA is TGTGCCTGGAGTGTACTTGGGACAGCTAGCACAGATACGCAGTATTTT.

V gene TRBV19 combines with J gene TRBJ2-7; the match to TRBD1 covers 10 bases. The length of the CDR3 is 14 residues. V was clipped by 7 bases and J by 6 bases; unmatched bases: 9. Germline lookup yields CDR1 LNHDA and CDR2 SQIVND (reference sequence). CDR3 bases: TGTGCCAGTAACCCGGGACAGGGGCCTTTCGAGCAGTACTTC. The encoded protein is CASNPGQGPFEQYF.

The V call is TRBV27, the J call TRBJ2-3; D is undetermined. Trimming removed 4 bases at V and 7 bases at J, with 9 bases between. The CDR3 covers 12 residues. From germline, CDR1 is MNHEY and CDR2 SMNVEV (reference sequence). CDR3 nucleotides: TGTGCCAGCAGTTCCCAGGCGAATACGCAGTATTTT. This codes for CASSSQANTQYF.

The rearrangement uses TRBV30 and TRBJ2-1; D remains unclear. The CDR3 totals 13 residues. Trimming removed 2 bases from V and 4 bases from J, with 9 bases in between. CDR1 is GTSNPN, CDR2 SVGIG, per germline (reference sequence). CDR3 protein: CAWSLFSYNEQFF. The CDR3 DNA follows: TGTGCCTGGAGTCTGTTCTCGTACAATGAGCAGTTCTTC.

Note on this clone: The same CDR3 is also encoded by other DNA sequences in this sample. DNA for the CDR3: TGCGCCAGCAGCTTGGTAGGGGGTGATGAAAAACTGTTTTTT. It is translated as CASSLVGGDEKLFF. The J gene is TRBJ1-4, the V gene TRBV5-1; D perhaps matches TRBD1 (6 bases). Germline CDR1 reads SGHRS; CDR2 reads YFSETQ. This CDR3 region has 14 residues. Deletions cut 0 bases from V and 6 bases from J, with 9 bases between. Supplemented by reference TRBV5-1 and TRBJ1-4, the full variable domain reads KAGVTQTPRYLIKTRGQQVTLSCSPISGHRSVSWYQQTPGQGLQFLFEYFSETQRNKGNFPGRFSGRQFSNSRSEMNVSTLELGDSALYLCASSLVGGDEKLFFGSGTQLSVL.

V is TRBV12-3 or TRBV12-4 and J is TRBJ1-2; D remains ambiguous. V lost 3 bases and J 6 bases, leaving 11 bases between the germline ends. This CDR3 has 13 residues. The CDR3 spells CASSFGVPNGYTF. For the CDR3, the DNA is TGTGCCAGCAGTTTCGGGGTTCCAAATGGCTACACCTTC.

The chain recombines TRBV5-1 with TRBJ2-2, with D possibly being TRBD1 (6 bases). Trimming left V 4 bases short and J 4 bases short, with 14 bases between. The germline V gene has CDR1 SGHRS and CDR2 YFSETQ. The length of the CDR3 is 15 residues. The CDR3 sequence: CASSVGQTSTGELFF. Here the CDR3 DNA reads TGCGCCAGCAGCGTCGGACAGACCTCCACCGGGGAGCTGTTTTTT.

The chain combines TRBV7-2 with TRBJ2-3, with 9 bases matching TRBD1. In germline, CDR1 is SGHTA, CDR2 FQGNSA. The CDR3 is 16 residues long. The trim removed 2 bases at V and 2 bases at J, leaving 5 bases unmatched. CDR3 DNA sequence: TGTGCCAGCAGCTTACCCTGGACAGGGGCCACAGATACGCAGTATTTT. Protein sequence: CASSLPWTGATDTQYF. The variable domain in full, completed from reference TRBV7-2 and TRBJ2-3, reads GAGVSQSPSNKVTEKGKDVELRCDPISGHTALYWYRQSLGQGLEFLIYFQGNSAPDKSGLPSDRFSAERTGGSVSTLTIQRTQQEDSAVYLCASSLPWTGATDTQYFGPGTRLTVL.

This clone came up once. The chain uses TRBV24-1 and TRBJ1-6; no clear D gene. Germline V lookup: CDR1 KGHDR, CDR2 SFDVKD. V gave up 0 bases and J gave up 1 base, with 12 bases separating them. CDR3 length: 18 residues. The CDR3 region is CATSDLDPGRSYNSPLHF. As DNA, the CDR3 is TGTGCCACCAGTGATTTGGATCCAGGAAGGTCCTATAATTCACCCCTCCACTTT.

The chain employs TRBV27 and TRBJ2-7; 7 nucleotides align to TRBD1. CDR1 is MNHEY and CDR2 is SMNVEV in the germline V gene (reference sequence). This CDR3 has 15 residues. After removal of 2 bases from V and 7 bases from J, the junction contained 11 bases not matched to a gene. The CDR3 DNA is TGTGCCAGCAGTTTAATGGACAGGCAAGAGGTGGAGCAGTACTTC. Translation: CASSLMDRQEVEQYF.

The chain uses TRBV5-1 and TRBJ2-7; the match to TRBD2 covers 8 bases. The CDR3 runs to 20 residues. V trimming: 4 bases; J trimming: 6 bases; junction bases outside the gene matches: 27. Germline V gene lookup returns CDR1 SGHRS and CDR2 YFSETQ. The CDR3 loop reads CASSRTQGQLAALSGLEQYF. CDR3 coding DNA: TGCGCCAGCAGCCGAACCCAGGGCCAACTAGCGGCCCTAAGCGGTCTCGAGCAGTACTTC. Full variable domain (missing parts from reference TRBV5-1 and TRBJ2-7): KAGVTQTPRYLIKTRGQQVTLSCSPISGHRSVSWYQQTPGQGLQFLFEYFSETQRNKGNFPGRFSGRQFSNSRSEMNVSTLELGDSALYLCASSRTQGQLAALSGLEQYFGPGTRLTVT.

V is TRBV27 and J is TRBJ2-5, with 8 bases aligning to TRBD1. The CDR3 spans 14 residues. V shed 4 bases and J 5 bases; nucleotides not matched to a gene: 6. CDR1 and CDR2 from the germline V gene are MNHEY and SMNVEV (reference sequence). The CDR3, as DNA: TGTGCCAGCAGTTCCTTCCGGACAGGGGAGACCCAGTACTTC. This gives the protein CASSSFRTGETQYF.

Here the CDR3 DNA reads TGTGCCACCAGGAATACAGGAGTAGAGACCCAGTACTTC. As protein: CATRNTGVETQYF. The rearrangement joins TRBV24-1 to TRBJ2-5; TRBD1 might be the D (5 bases). The CDR3 is made up of 13 amino acids. Per germline, CDR1 KGHDR and CDR2 SFDVKD. Trimming stripped 7 bases from V and 4 bases from J, with 12 bases between.

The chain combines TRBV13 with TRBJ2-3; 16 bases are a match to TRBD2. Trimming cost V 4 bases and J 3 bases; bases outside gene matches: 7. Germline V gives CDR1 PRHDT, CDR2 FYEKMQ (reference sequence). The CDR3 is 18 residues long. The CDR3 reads CASSSGTSGRAGTDTQYF. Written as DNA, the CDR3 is TGTGCCAGCAGCTCCGGGACTAGCGGGAGGGCCGGGACAGATACGCAGTATTTT.

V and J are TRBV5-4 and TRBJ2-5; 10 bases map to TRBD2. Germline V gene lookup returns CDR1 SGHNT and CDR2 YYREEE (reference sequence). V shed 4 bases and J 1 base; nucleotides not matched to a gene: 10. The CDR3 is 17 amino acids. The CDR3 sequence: CASSDGPSGGSQETQYF. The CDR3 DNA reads TGTGCCAGCAGCGATGGACCTAGCGGGGGTTCCCAAGAGACCCAGTACTTC. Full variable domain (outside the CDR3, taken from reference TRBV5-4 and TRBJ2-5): ETGVTQSPTHLIKTRGQQVTLRCSSQSGHNTVSWYQQALGQGPQFIFQYYREEENGRGNFPPRFSGLQFPNYSSELNVNALELDDSALYLCASSDGPSGGSQETQYFGPGTRLLVL.

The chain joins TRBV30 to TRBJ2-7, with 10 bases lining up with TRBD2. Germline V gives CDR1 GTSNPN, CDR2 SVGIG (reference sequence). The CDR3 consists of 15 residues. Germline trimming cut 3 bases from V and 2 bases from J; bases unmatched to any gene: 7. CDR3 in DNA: TGTGCCTGGAGACTCTTTAGCGGGAGGCCCTACGAGCAGTACTTC. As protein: CAWRLFSGRPYEQYF.

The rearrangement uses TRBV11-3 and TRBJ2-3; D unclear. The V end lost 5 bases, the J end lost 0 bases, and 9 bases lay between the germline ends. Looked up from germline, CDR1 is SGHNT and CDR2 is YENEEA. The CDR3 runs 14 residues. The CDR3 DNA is TGTGCCAGCAGCACTACTACGAGCACAGATACGCAGTATTTT. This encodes CASSTTTSTDTQYF. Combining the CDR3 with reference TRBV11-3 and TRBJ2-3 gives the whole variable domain EAGVVQSPRYKIIEKKQPVAFWCNPISGHNTLYWYLQNLGQGPELLIRYENEEAVDDSQLPKDRFSAERLKGVDSTLKIQPAELGDSAVYLCASSTTTSTDTQYFGPGTRLTVL.

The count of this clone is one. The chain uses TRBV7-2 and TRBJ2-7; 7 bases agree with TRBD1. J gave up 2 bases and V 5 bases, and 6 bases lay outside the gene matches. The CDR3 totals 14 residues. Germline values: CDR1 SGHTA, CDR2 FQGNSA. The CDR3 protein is CASSPETGTYEQYF. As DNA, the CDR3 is TGTGCCAGCAGCCCCGAGACAGGGACCTACGAGCAGTACTTC.

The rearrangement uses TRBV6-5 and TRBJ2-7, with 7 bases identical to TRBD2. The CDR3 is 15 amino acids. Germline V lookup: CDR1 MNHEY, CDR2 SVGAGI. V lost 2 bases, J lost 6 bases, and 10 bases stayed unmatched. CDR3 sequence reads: CASSYGGGSLSEQYF. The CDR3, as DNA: TGTGCCAGCAGTTACGGGGGGGGGAGTCTCTCCGAGCAGTACTTC.

The CDR3 sequence is CASSPGIQRRYGYTF. The CDR3, as DNA: TGCGCCAGCAGTCCTGGCATCCAGAGGCGTTATGGCTACACCTTC. The J gene is TRBJ1-2, the V gene TRBV5-1; D gene unclear. The CDR3 is 15 amino acids. Looked up from germline, CDR1 is SGHRS and CDR2 is YFSETQ. Between the trimmed V and J ends, which lost 5 bases and 5 bases, there was a span of 19 bases.

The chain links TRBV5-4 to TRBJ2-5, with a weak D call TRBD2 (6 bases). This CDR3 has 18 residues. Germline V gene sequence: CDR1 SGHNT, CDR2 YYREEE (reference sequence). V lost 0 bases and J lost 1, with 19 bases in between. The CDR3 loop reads CASSLAPNSGAFQETQYF. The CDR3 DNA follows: TGTGCCAGCAGCTTGGCCCCGAATAGCGGAGCATTCCAAGAGACCCAGTACTTC.

CDR3: CASSQTGGHEQYF. The CDR3, as DNA: TGTGCCAGCAGCCAAACAGGGGGCCACGAGCAGTACTTC. This rearrangement joins TRBV12-3 or TRBV12-4 to TRBJ2-7, with 9 bases matching TRBD1. The CDR3 is 13 amino acids. The V segment lost 6 bases and the J segment 5 bases; nucleotides outside the gene matches: 5.

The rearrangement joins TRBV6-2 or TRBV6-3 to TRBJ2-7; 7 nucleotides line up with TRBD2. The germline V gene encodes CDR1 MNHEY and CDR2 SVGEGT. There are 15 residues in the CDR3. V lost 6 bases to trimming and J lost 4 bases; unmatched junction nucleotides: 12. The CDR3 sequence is CASSAGTTQNYEQYF. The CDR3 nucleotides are TGTGCCAGCAGCGCCGGGACTACACAAAATTACGAGCAGTACTTC.

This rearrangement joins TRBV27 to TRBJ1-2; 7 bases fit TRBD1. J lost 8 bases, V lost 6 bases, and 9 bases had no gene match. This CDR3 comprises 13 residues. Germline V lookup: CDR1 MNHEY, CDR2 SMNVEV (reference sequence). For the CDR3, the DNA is TGTGCCAGCAGGGAGGGGGCAATCGGGGGCTACACCTTC. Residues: CASREGAIGGYTF.